The clone carrying this T cell receptor beta chain was picked up a small number of times. The target antigen is unknown. Time point of the sample: newly diagnosed GD, antithyroid drugs for less than 3 months. PBMC RNA was the source of the TCR library. The authors built TCR beta libraries using iRepertoire HTBI primers and Arm-PCR of CDR3 regions. TCRdb used MiXCR to reprocess the multiplex PCR reads, holding one entry per CDR3 protein. The sample records around 360,000 distinct CDR3 sequences, around 15% being singletons. The entry originates in a study of regulatory T cells in long-lasting Graves disease. Study results and caveats: Favored gene segments in persistent disease were TRBV28, TRBJ1-2 and TRBJ2-5.

CDR3 length: 16 residues. V was pared by 6 bases and J by 0 bases, with 19 bases between. The germline V gene encodes CDR1 DFQATT and CDR2 SNEGSKA (reference sequence). These data were also reused for a study on T cells in Graves' hyperthyroidism and ophthalmopathy.

This sequence joins TRBV20-1 and TRBJ2-3; maybe TRBD2 (6 bases). This TCR derives from a young woman with Graves disease. Sequencing was performed on peripheral blood mononuclear cells (PBMCs), taken at new diagnosis, from a patient treated with antithyroid drugs. In DNA form, the CDR3 reads TGCAGTGCGGGGAGACTAGAATCCCACAGCACAGATACGCAGTATTTT. Its translation: CSAGRLESHSTDTQYF.